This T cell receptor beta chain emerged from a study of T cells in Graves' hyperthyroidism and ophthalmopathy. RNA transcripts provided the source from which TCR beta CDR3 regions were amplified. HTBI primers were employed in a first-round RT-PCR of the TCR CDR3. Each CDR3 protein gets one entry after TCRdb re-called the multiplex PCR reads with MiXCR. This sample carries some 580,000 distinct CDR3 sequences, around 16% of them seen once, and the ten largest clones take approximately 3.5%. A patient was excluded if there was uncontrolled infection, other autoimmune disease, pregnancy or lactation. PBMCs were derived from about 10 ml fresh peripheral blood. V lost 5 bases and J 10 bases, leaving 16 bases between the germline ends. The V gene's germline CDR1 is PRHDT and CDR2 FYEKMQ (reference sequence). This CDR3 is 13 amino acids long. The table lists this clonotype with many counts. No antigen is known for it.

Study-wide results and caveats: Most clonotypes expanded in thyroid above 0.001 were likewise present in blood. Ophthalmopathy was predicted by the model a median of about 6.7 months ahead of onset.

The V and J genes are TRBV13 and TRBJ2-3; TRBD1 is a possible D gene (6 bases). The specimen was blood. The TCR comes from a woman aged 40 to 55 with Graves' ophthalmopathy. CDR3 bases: TGTGCCAGCAGCCCACCACCAGGGGTGCCGCAGTATTTT. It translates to CASSPPPGVPQYF.